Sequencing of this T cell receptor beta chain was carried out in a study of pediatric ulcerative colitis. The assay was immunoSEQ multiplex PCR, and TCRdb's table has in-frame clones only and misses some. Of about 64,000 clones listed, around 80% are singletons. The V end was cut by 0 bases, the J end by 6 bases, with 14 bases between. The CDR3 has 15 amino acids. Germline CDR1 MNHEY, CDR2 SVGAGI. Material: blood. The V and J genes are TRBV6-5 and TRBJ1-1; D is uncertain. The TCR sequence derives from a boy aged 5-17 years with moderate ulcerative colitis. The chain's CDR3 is CASSYSRTLGAEAFF. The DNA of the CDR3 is TGTGCCAGCAGTTACTCGAGGACTCTTGGGGCTGAAGCTTTCTTT.